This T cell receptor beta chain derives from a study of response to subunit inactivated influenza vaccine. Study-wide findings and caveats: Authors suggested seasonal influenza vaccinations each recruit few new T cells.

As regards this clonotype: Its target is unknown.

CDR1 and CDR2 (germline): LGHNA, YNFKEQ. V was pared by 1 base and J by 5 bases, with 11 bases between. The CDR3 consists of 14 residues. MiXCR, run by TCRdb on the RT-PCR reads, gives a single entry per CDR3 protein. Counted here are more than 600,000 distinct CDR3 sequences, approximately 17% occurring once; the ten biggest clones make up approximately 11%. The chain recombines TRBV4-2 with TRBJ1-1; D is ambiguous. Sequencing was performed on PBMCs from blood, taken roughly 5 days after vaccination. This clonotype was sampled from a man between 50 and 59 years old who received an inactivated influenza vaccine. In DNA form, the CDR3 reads TGTGCCAGCAGCCAAGTGGTCAACCCGACTGAAGCTTTCTTT. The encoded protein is CASSQVVNPTEAFF.